This T cell receptor (beta chain) was found in a study of T cells after yellow fever vaccination (dated by TCRdb to about 2019). Study-wide context: The SMART-Seq v4 Ultra Low Input RNA kit was used to prepare libraries from fractions with low cell numbers. Blood was collected at multiple timepoints before and after primary and secondary immunization, and bulk PBMC replicates and cell subsets were isolated. To follow T-cell clones before and after both primary and booster YFV17D yellow fever vaccination, bulk TCR alpha and beta repertoires underwent longitudinal sequencing. Two healthy male donors, one aged 18 to 30 and one aged 30 to 40 years, made up the cohort. Broader findings and caveats from the paper: Because only a couple of donors were included in the study, the extent to which the findings can be generalized is limited. After the booster, most clones that had expanded after primary vaccination were detected again (approximately 95% of CD4 and more than 80% of CD8), suggesting broad maintenance of memory. Compared with the primary T-cell response, the secondary T-cell response was weaker but faster, peaking on day 5 rather than day 15. FACS-sorted repertoires could contain abundant contaminating clonotypes from the bulk population, so computational filtering was required. A small fraction of clonotypes showed up in both the CD4 and CD8 compartments, probably as a result of convergent recombination.

This clonotype was observed a handful of times. Which antigen it targets is not known. The input lacks base qualities; no much larger clone sits a single base away. TCR cDNA was synthesized by 5'RACE template switching, through which a universal primer site and unique molecular identifiers were introduced. Priming for cDNA synthesis came from both the TCR alpha and TCR beta constant segments. Libraries were amplified in two PCR steps, with sample barcodes and sequencing adapters added in the second step. Sequencing of libraries was performed on Illumina HiSeq 2500 (2x100 bp) or NovaSeq (2x150 bp). The authors' pipeline ran thus. Demultiplexing of reads and collapsing into UMI consensus sequences were performed with MIGEC, and V(D)J alignment was carried out with MiXCR. Vaccine-responding clonotypes were identified with edgeR using replicate PBMC samples, with FDR below 0.01 and a log2 fold change above 5 up to day 15 being required. Each bulk clonotype was labeled CD4 or CD8 based on which sequenced repertoire, CD4 or CD8, contained the clonotype at higher abundance. TCRdb trimmed public reads at Q25 via fastp, called clones via MiXCR and kept in-frame beta chains. Rows matching on CDR3 protein sequence are summarized as one entry with the most common DNA and genes. TCRdb's processing, not the authors', yielded these V and J calls. Present in this sample are a few hundred thousand distinct CDR3 sequences, 7.5% to 9% of which were seen just once. The leading ten clones occupy 18% of the sample.

What the treatment or condition label conveys for this sample: live attenuated yellow fever vaccine strain. At each blood-draw timepoint, two biological replicates of bulk PBMCs were collected. PBMCs were isolated from peripheral blood using a standard Ficoll-Paque protocol. RNA was extracted with TriZol from bulk PBMCs, CD4 and CD8 fractions, and dextramer-positive and dextramer-negative fractions. The sample here was PBMCs, taken on the day of the first yellow fever vaccination. This TCR was sampled from a man between 18 and 35 years old who received the YFV17D yellow fever vaccine.

The CDR3 region reads CSATDRGYSRETQYF. The DNA reads as follows: TGCAGTGCCACTGACAGGGGGTATTCGAGAGAGACCCAGTACTTC. In this chain, TRBV20-1 is recombined with TRBJ2-5; 9 of the junction bases match TRBD1. The germline V gene encodes CDR1 DFQATT and CDR2 SNEGSKA (reference sequence). The CDR3 starts with the cysteine, ends with the phenylalanine, and has 15 residues. Kept here is only the CDR3 DNA, which spans 45 bases and is read in frame from base 1. Trimming leaves V shorter by 6 bases and J shorter by 4 bases, with the junction holding 12 bases beyond the gene matches.